This TCR beta chain was sequenced in a study of cytomegalovirus exposure and HLA in healthy donors. General observations from the study: Analyzed later, most CMV-associated TCR beta chains appeared HLA-restricted. Based on reports, TCR beta sequences accurately predicted HLA-A and HLA-B alleles for most subjects. An analysis was carried out at a later point. It showed that HLA-associated TCR beta chains were more clonally expanded than equally common non-associated chains. In terms of immune exposure information, only CMV serostatus was available.

About this clone: As yet, its antigen is unknown.

Primers for the PCR totalled 60 Vbeta and 13 Jbeta. Some clones are missing from TCRdb's copy, which holds only in-frame ones; the method was immunoSEQ multiplex PCR. The sample includes roughly 80,000 clones, about 78% of them seen just once. The germline V gene encodes CDR1 MNHNS and CDR2 SASEGT. Trimming shortened V by 2 bases and J by 0 bases, and 8 bases separated the two germline ends. This CDR3 has 15 residues. Sequencing was performed on PBMCs. The receptor's source is a male donor in good health and CMV-seronegative. The chain has TRBV6-1 and TRBJ1-5; D not resolved. The CDR3 protein is CASSELADSNQPQHF. The DNA for the CDR3 is TGTGCCAGCAGTGAATTAGCAGATAGCAATCAGCCCCAGCATTTT.